The rows below give T cell receptor beta chains drawn from one sample of a study of T cells after posttransplantation cyclophosphamide. Libraries were prepared by immunoSEQ multiplex PCR; TCRdb keeps only in-frame clonotypes and omits some of them. The table includes some 4,500 clones, 65% to 80% detected once. This sample comprised PBMCs, obtained roughly 30 days after a stem cell transplant with posttransplant cyclophosphamide. The source of these receptors is a male patient in his 50s who received an allogeneic stem cell transplant from an unrelated donor, was CMV-positive, and had acute GVHD only. The graft donor may have given rise to some T cells. CDR3s include the opening cysteine and the closing phenylalanine or tryptophan. Fields, in order: D gene, V gene, clone size, J gene, CDR3 DNA, CDR3 protein. The D gene is left open where the match is weak. Size values are once, few and many counts, or a class for expanded clones, and some rows have none.

TRBD1	TRBV5-8	-	TRBJ2-2	TGTGCCAGCAGCCTCCGGGACAGGGGTAACACCGGGGAGCTGTTTTTT	CASSLRDRGNTGELFF
-	TRBV6-4	-	TRBJ1-1	TGTGCCAGCAGTGTATCCCTAGACAGAATGAACACTGAAGCTTTCTTT	CASSVSLDRMNTEAFF
-	TRBV29-1	-	TRBJ1-2	TGCAGCGTCGATCGACGGGGGGGGCGCGACTATGGCTACACCTTC	CSVDRRGGRDYGYTF
TRBD1	TRBV30	few	TRBJ2-7	TGTGCCGGACGATACCTAGACAGGGGCTACGAGCAGTACTTC	CAGRYLDRGYEQYF
-	TRBV5-6	-	TRBJ1-4	TGTGCCAGCAGCCCCCCCCCGAGTGGCCGCGGTGAAAAACTGTTTTTT	CASSPPPSGRGEKLFF
-	TRBV18	-	TRBJ2-7	TGTGCCAGCTCACCCGTATCACGGTACTCCTACGAGCAGTACTTC	CASSPVSRYSYEQYF
TRBD1	TRBV9	few	TRBJ2-4	TGTGCCAGCAGCGGAGGGACAGCCCTAGCCAAAAACATTCAGTACTTC	CASSGGTALAKNIQYF
-	TRBV29-1	-	TRBJ1-2	TGCAGCGTCCATGTAGTCTATGGCTACACCTTC	CSVHVVYGYTF
TRBD1	TRBV6-1	-	TRBJ1-1	TGTGCCAGCAGTCGACAGGGGGCGATGTCGAATGAAGCTTTCTTT	CASSRQGAMSNEAFF
TRBD2	TRBV7-9	-	TRBJ2-7	TGTGCCAGCAGCTTAGGGACTAGCGGGGACGAGCAGTACTTC	CASSLGTSGDEQYF
-	TRBV4-1	-	TRBJ1-5	TGCGCCAGCAGCCAAATCGGGGGGTGGGTAAATCAGCCCCAGCATTTT	CASSQIGGWVNQPQHF
TRBD2	TRBV5-4	-	TRBJ2-7	TGTGCCAGCAGCTTGGATCCTAGCGGGAGATACGAGCAGTACTTC	CASSLDPSGRYEQYF
-	TRBV9	few	TRBJ2-3	TGTGCCAGCAGCCCCCAAGCGAGCACAGATACGCAGTATTTT	CASSPQASTDTQYF
-	TRBV5-4	few	TRBJ2-7	TGTGCCAGCTTGGGGGGTTTCCCCTACGAGCAGTACTTC	CASLGGFPYEQYF
-	TRBV7-8	-	TRBJ1-2	TGTGCCAGCAGCCTAGGACTAAGGGGGGGCGCGGATGGCTACACCTTC	CASSLGLRGGADGYTF
-	TRBV15	-	TRBJ2-3	TGTGCCACCAGCAGAGGTAACACAGATACGCAGTATTTT	CATSRGNTDTQYF
TRBD1	TRBV6-5	-	TRBJ2-5	TGTGCCAGCAAACCGGGACAGGGTGAGACCCAGTACTTC	CASKPGQGETQYF